Listed below are T cell receptor beta chains from one sample, sequenced in a study of cytomegalovirus exposure and HLA in healthy donors. The data were produced by immunoSEQ multiplex PCR, yet TCRdb's version contains in-frame clones alone and is incomplete. The repertoire holds about 89,000 clones, about four fifths seen once, with around 10% in the top ten. The specimen sequenced was PBMCs. The receptors were gathered from a woman aged 18 to 35 in good health and CMV-seropositive. Each CDR3 is given with its conserved first and last residue. The D gene is left open where the match is weak. Not every row has a clone size; where given, it reads once, few, many or a size class.

j_call d_call clone_size v_call cdr3_aa cdr3_nt
TRBJ2-3 TRBD2 NA TRBV6-5 CASGAGKPTDTQYF TGTGCCAGCGGAGCGGGAAAACCCACAGATACGCAGTATTTT
TRBJ1-3 NA NA TRBV15 CATSTQAGNTIYF TGTGCCACCAGCACCCAGGCTGGAAACACCATATATTTT
TRBJ2-3 NA NA TRBV6-5 CASRFLPTGTDTQYF TGTGCCAGCAGGTTCCTTCCGACGGGAACAGATACGCAGTATTTT
TRBJ1-4 TRBD1 NA TRBV18 CASSPSGQPNEKLFF TGTGCCAGCTCACCGTCGGGACAGCCAAATGAAAAACTGTTTTTT
TRBJ1-6 TRBD1 NA TRBV6-4 CASTQDRVGNSPLHF TGTGCCAGCACCCAGGACAGGGTGGGGAATTCACCCCTCCACTTT
TRBJ2-7 NA NA TRBV27 CASSYQGGHYEQYF TGTGCCAGCAGTTATCAGGGGGGCCACTACGAGCAGTACTTC
TRBJ2-7 NA NA TRBV7-2 CASSPGVGFLGYEQYF TGTGCCAGCAGCCCCGGGGTAGGGTTCCTGGGTTACGAGCAGTACTTC
TRBJ2-1 TRBD2 few TRBV4-3 CASSQDGPLLEAGIYNEQFF TGCGCCAGCAGCCAAGATGGGCCCCTATTGGAAGCGGGGATTTACAATGAGCAGTTCTTC
TRBJ1-5 TRBD1 NA TRBV5-8 CASSSGQAVNQPQHF TGTGCCAGCAGCTCCGGACAGGCCGTTAATCAGCCCCAGCATTTT
TRBJ2-7 TRBD1 NA TRBV5-1 CASSFGQGGTYEQYF TGCGCCAGCAGCTTCGGACAGGGGGGAACCTACGAGCAGTACTTC
TRBJ2-2 TRBD2 NA TRBV28 CASTLGRGGGGELFF TGTGCCAGCACCCTGGGGCGGGGGGGCGGCGGGGAGCTGTTTTTT
TRBJ2-7 TRBD1 once TRBV29-1 CSVSDRGKSYEQYF TGCAGCGTTTCGGACAGGGGCAAATCCTACGAGCAGTACTTC
TRBJ1-1 NA NA TRBV14 CASSQEEYGAFF TGTGCCAGCAGCCAAGAAGAATACGGTGCTTTCTTT
TRBJ2-7 NA NA TRBV30 CAWSVLGGEQYF TGTGCCTGGAGTGTGTTGGGGGGAGAGCAGTACTTC
TRBJ2-3 TRBD2 NA TRBV29-1 CSVAGGNTDTQYF TGCAGCGTTGCGGGGGGGAACACAGATACGCAGTATTTT
TRBJ2-1 NA NA TRBV5-1 CASSASSGMLNEQFF TGCGCCAGCAGCGCCTCCTCGGGGATGCTCAATGAGCAGTTCTTC
TRBJ1-5 TRBD1 once TRBV2 CASRGQGGQPQHF TGTGCCAGCAGGGGACAGGGTGGTCAGCCCCAGCATTTT
TRBJ1-3 TRBD1 NA TRBV28 CASSEGTANSGNTIYF TGTGCCAGCAGTGAAGGGACAGCCAACTCTGGAAACACCATATATTTT
TRBJ2-2 TRBD1 once TRBV6-5 CASSYSQGSGELFF TGTGCCAGCAGTTATTCACAGGGGTCCGGGGAGCTGTTTTTT
TRBJ1-4 NA NA TRBV28 CASSGAQTYQGGEKLFF TGTGCCAGCAGTGGAGCCCAGACTTATCAAGGTGGTGAAAAACTGTTTTTT
TRBJ2-2 TRBD1 NA TRBV15 CATSPRDRASSGELFF TGTGCCACCAGCCCCCGGGACAGGGCGTCTTCCGGGGAGCTGTTTTTT
TRBJ1-2 NA NA TRBV7-2 CASSAGSVAYGYTF TGTGCCAGCAGCGCCGGGTCGGTGGCCTATGGCTACACCTTC
TRBJ1-1 TRBD1 few TRBV10-1 CASRTGQGSEAFF TGCGCCAGCAGGACAGGACAGGGCTCTGAAGCTTTCTTT
TRBJ2-5 NA once TRBV4-2 CASSQAPQPEETQYF TGTGCCAGCAGCCAAGCCCCACAGCCCGAAGAGACCCAGTACTTC
TRBJ2-5 TRBD2 NA TRBV7-2 CASREGLAGAYQETQYF TGTGCCAGCAGGGAGGGACTAGCGGGGGCCTACCAAGAGACCCAGTACTTC
TRBJ2-3 NA few TRBV27 CASSLFRGTYTDTQYF TGTGCCAGCAGTTTATTTCGGGGGACGTACACAGATACGCAGTATTTT
TRBJ1-1 TRBD1 NA TRBV10-3 CAIKGTGRTEAFF TGTGCCATCAAGGGGACAGGGAGGACTGAAGCTTTCTTT
TRBJ1-1 TRBD1 NA TRBV10-3 CAISDTGETEAFF TGTGCCATCAGTGATACAGGGGAAACTGAAGCTTTCTTT
TRBJ2-1 NA NA TRBV4-2 CASSQEDYSISYNEQFF TGTGCCAGCAGCCAAGAAGACTACTCGATATCCTACAATGAGCAGTTCTTC
TRBJ1-4 TRBD1 NA TRBV5-1 CASSITGTGREKLFF TGCGCCAGCAGCATAACCGGGACAGGGCGTGAAAAACTGTTTTTT
TRBJ1-2 TRBD1 NA TRBV28 CASSLPGQGSGYTF TGTGCCAGCAGTTTACCGGGACAGGGGAGTGGCTACACCTTC